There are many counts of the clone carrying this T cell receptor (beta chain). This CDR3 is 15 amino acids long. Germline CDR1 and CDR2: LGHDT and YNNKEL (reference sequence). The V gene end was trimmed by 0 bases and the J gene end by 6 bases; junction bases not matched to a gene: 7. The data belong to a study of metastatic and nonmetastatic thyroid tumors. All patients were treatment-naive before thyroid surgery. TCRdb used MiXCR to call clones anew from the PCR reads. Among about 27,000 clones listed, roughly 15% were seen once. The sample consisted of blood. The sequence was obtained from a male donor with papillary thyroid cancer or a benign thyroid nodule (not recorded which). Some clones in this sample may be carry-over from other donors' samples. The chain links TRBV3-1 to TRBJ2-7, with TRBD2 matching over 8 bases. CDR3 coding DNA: TGTGCCAGCAGCCAAGAATCCAGCGGGAGAACCGAGCAGTACTTC. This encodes CASSQESSGRTEQYF.